This T cell receptor (beta chain) stems from a study of B cell selection in AIRE deficiency. Study outcomes and limitations: Roughly 28% of healthy-donor shared Treg TCRbeta sequences appeared in patient Tconv cells.

Points on this clone: What it recognizes is unknown.

Clones were read by immunoSEQ multiplex PCR, and TCRdb kept only the in-frame ones, dropping some. Here the sample spans 18,000 or so clones, roughly 91% being singletons. Germline V gene sequence: CDR1 SQVTM, CDR2 ANQGSEA. The V and J ends lost 2 bases and 6 bases respectively, with 9 bases between them. The CDR3 is 12 amino acids. Sorted regulatory T cells were CD4-positive, CD25-high and CD127-low or negative. Sequenced: CD4+CD25+ Tregs sorted from PBMCs. The chain joins TRBV29-1 to TRBJ2-3; perhaps TRBD2 as D (6 bases). The sequence was collected from a human donor in good health. The CDR3 DNA is TGCAGCGTTGAACGGGACTGGGATACGCAGTATTTT. This gives the protein CSVERDWDTQYF.